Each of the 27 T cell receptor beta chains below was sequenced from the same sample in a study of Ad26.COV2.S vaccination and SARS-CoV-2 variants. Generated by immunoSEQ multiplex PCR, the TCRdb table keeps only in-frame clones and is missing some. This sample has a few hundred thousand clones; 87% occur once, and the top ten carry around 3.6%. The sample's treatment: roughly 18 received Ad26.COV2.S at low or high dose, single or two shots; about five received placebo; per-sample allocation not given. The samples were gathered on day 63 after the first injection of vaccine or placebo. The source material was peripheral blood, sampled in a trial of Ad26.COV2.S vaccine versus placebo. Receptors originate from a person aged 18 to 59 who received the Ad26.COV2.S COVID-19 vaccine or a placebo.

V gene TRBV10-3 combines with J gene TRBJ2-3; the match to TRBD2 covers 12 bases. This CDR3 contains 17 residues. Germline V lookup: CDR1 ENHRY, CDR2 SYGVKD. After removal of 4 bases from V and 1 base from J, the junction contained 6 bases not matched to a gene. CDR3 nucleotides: TGTGCCATCAGTGCTCGTAGGACTAGCGGGGGCACAGATACGCAGTATTTT. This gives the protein CAISARRTSGGTDTQYF.

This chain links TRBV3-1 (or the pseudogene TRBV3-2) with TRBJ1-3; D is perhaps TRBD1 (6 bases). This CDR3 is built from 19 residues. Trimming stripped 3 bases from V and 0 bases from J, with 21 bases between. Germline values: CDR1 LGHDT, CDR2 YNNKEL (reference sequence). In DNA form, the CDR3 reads TGTGCCAGCAGCCACCCCGGGACACCCGCCGGGACCTCTGGAAACACCATATATTTT. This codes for CASSHPGTPAGTSGNTIYF.

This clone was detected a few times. CDR3 nucleotide sequence: TGTGCCAGCAGCGTACTACAGGGGGCCCCGGTCGGCTACACCTTC. Encoded protein: CASSVLQGAPVGYTF. V and J are TRBV9 and TRBJ1-2, with 9 bases fitting TRBD1. Losses at the gene ends were 1 base for V and 8 bases for J; bases not matched to a gene: 9. Germline V gene sequence: CDR1 SGDLS, CDR2 YYNGEE. This CDR3 is built from 15 residues.

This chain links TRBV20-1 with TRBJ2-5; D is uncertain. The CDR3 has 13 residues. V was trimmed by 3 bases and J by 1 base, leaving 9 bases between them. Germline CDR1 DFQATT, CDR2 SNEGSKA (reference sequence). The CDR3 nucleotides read TGCAGTGCTAGTATGCTGAGCCAAGAGACCCAGTACTTC. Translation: CSASMLSQETQYF.

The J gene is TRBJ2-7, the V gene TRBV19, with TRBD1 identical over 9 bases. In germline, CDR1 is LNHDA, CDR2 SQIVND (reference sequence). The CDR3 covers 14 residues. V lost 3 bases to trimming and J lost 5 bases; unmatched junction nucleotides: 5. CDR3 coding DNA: TGTGCCAGTAGTATGGGACAGGGAGGCGACGAGCAGTACTTC. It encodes CASSMGQGGDEQYF.

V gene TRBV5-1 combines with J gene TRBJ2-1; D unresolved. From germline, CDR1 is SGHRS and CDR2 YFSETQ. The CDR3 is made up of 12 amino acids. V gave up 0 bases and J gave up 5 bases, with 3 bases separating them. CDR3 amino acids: CASSLDDNEQFF. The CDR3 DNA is TGCGCCAGCAGCTTGGATGACAATGAGCAGTTCTTC.

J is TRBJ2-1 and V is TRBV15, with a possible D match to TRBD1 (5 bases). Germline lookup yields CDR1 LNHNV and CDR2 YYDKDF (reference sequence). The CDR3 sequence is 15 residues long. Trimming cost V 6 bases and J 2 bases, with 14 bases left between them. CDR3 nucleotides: TGTGCCACCAGTTGGCCTCAGGGTCCCTACAATGAGCAGTTCTTC. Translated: CATSWPQGPYNEQFF.

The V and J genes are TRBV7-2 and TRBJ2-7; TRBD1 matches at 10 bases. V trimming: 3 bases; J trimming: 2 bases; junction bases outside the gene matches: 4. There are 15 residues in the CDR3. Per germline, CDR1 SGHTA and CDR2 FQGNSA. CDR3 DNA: TGTGCCAGCAGCTTCGGGACAGGGGCGACCTACGAGCAGTACTTC. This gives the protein CASSFGTGATYEQYF.

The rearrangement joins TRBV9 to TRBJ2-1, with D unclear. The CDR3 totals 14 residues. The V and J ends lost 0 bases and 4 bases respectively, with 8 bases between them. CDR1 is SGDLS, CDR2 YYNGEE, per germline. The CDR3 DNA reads TGTGCCAGCAGCGTAGTGGTCGGGTACAATGAGCAGTTCTTC. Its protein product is CASSVVVGYNEQFF.

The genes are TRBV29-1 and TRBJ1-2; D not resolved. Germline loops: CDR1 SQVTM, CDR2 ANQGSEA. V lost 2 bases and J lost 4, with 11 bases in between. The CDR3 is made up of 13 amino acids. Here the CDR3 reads CSVESFLGYGYTF. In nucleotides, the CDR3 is TGCAGCGTTGAATCCTTTTTGGGCTATGGCTACACCTTC.

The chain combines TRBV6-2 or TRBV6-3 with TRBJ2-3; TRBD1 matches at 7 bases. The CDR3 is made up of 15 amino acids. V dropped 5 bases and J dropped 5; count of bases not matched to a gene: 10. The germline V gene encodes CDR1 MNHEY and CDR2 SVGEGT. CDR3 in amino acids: CASSVYRGRGDTQYF. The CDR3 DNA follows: TGTGCCAGCAGTGTATACAGGGGCCGCGGAGATACGCAGTATTTT.

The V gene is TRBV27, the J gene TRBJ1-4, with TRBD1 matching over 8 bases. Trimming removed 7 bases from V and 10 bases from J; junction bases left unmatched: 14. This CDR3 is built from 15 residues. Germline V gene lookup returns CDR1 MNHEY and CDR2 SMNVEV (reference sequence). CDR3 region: CASKGGRGQVGKLFF. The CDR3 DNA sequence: TGTGCCAGCAAGGGCGGCAGGGGGCAAGTTGGAAAACTGTTTTTT.

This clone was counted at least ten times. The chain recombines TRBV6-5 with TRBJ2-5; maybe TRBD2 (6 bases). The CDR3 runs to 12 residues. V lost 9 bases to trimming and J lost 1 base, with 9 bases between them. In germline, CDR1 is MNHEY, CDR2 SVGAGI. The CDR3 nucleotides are TGTGCCAGACCGCGGGGCCAAGAGACCCAGTACTTC. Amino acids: CARPRGQETQYF.

The CDR3 coding sequence is TGTGCCAGCAGCCAAGGGCCAGCGAAGCAGTTCTTC. It translates to CASSQGPAKQFF. J is TRBJ2-1 and V is TRBV3-1 (or the pseudogene TRBV3-2); D is ambiguous. V lost 1 base to trimming and J lost 11 bases, with 9 bases between them. The CDR3 covers 12 residues. Germline CDR1 reads LGHDT; CDR2 reads YNNKEL (reference sequence).

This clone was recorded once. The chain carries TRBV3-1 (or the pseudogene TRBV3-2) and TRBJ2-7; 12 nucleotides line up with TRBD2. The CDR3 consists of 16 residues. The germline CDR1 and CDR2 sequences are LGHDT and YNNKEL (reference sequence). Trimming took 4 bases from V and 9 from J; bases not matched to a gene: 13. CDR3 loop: CASSPSGTSGFLGQYF. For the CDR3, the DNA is TGTGCCAGCAGCCCGTCCGGGACTAGCGGGTTCCTAGGGCAGTACTTC.

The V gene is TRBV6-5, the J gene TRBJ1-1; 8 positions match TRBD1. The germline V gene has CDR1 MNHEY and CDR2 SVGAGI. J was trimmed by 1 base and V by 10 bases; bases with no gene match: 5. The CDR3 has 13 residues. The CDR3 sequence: CATNRGENTEAFF. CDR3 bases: TGTGCCACCAACAGGGGGGAGAACACTGAAGCTTTCTTT.

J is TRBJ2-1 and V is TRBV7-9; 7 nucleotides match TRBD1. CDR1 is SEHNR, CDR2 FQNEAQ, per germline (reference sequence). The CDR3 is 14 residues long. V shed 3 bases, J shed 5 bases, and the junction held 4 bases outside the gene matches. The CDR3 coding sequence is TGTGCCAGCAGCTTGGGACAGAGCGACAATGAGCAGTTCTTC. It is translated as CASSLGQSDNEQFF.

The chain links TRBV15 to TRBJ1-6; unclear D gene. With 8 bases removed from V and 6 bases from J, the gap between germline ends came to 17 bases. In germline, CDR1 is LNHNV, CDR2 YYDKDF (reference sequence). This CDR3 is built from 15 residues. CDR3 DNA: TGTGCCACCTCCAAACCGTCCGGGAGTAATTCACCCCTCCACTTT. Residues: CATSKPSGSNSPLHF.

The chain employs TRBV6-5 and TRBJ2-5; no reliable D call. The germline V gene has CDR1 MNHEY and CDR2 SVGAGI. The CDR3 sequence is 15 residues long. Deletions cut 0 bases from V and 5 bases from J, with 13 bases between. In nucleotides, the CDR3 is TGTGCCAGCAGTTACTCCGTTTACGCGATGGAGACCCAGTACTTC. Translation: CASSYSVYAMETQYF.

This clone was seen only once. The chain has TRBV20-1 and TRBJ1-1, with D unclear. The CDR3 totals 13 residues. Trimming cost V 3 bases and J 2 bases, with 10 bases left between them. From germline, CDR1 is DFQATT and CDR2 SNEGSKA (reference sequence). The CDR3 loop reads CSASSSPNTEAFF. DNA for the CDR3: TGCAGTGCTAGTTCGAGCCCTAACACTGAAGCTTTCTTT.

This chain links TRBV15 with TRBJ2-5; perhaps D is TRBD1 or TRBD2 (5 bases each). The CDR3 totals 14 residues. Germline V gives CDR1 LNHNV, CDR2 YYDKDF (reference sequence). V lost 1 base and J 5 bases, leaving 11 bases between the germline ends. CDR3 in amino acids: CATSRGGDAETQYF. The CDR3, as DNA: TGTGCCACCAGCAGAGGTGGGGACGCGGAGACCCAGTACTTC.

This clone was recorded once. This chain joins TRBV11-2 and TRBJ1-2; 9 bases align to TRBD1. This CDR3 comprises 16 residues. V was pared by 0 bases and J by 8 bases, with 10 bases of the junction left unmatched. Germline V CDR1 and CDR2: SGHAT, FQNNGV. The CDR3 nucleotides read TGTGCCAGCAGCTTAGATCACGGACAGGGGCTTTACGGCTACACCTTC. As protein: CASSLDHGQGLYGYTF.

For the CDR3, the DNA is TGCGCCAGCAGCCAAGATGGGACAGGTGTCTATGGCTACACCTTC. Translating it yields CASSQDGTGVYGYTF. This chain uses TRBV4-1 with TRBJ1-2; 8 bases align to TRBD1. V lost 0 bases, J lost 4 bases, and 4 bases stayed unmatched. Looked up from germline, CDR1 is MGHRA and CDR2 is YSYEKL. This CDR3 spans 15 amino acids.

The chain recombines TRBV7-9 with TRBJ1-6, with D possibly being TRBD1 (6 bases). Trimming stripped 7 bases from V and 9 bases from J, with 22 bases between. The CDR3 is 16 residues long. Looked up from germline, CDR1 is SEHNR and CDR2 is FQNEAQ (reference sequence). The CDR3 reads CASMRESGQGTSPLHF. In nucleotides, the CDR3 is TGTGCCAGCATGAGAGAGAGCGGGCAGGGGACTTCACCCCTCCACTTT.

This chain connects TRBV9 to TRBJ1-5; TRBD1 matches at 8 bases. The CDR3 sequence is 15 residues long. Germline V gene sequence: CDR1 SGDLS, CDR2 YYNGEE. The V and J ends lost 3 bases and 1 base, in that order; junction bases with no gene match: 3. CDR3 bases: TGTGCCAGCAGCGGCGGACAGGGCAGCAATCAGCCCCAGCATTTT. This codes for CASSGGQGSNQPQHF.

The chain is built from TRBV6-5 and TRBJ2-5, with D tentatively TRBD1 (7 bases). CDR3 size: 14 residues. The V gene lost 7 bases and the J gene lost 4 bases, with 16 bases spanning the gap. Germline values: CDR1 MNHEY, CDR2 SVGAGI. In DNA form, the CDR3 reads TGTGCCAGCACCGCGGGACAGAATCGAGAGACCCAGTACTTC. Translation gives CASTAGQNRETQYF.

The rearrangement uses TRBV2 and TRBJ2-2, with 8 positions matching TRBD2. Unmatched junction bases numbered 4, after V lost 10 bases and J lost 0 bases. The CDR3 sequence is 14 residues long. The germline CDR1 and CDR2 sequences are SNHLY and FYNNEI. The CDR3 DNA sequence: TGTGCCACGCGGGAGGAAACGAACACCGGGGAGCTGTTTTTT. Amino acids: CATREETNTGELFF.